This is a list of T cell receptor beta chains from one sample in a study of CD8+CD57+ T cells in acquired aplastic anemia. TCRdb re-called the reads with MiXCR, one entry per CDR3 protein. This repertoire shows about 210,000 distinct CDR3 sequences, around 60% found once; its top ten account for roughly 29%. Source material: sorted CD4+, CD8+, or CD8+CD57+ T cells (not recorded which) from PBMCs. These receptors all come from a human donor in good health. The CDR3 runs from the conserved cysteine through the conserved F or W. The order of the fields is V gene, D gene, J gene, clone size, CDR3 protein, CDR3 DNA. D genes are given only for firm matches. A clone size is listed for some rows: how often the clone was seen (once, few, many), or a class if it is expanded.

>TRBV7-2|NA|TRBJ1-2|once
CASSSVARTLDYGYTF
TGTGCCAGCAGCTCCGTCGCTAGGACACTGGACTATGGCTACACCTTC
>TRBV24-1|NA|TRBJ2-5|NA
CATQRTQYF
TGTGCCACCCAACGGACCCAGTACTTC
>TRBV24-1|NA|TRBJ1-5|NA
CATSDLRGVPQHF
TGTGCCACCAGTGATTTGAGGGGGGTGCCCCAGCATTTT
>TRBV4-3|TRBD2|TRBJ2-1|many
CASSQGAGGFYNEQFF
TGCGCCAGCAGCCAAGGGGCGGGGGGTTTCTACAATGAGCAGTTCTTC
>TRBV5-4|NA|TRBJ2-5|NA
CASSSAAGQETQYF
TGTGCCAGCAGCTCTGCGGCAGGGCAAGAGACCCAGTACTTC
>TRBV29-1|TRBD1|TRBJ1-1|NA
CSARTGLHTEAFF
TGCAGCGCCAGGACAGGGCTGCACACTGAAGCTTTCTTT
>TRBV30|NA|TRBJ2-2|many
CAWSVGGGGELFF
TGTGCCTGGAGTGTAGGGGGAGGCGGGGAGCTGTTTTTT
>TRBV7-8|NA|TRBJ1-5|NA
CASSLDSGSSNQPQHF
TGTGCCAGCAGCTTAGACTCGGGATCTAGCAATCAGCCCCAGCATTTT
>TRBV6-6|NA|TRBJ1-4|many
CAGRRGRGHEKLFF
TGTGCCGGTCGACGGGGCAGGGGACATGAAAAACTGTTTTTT
>TRBV6-2/TRBV6-3|NA|TRBJ1-1|many
CASSSYTEAFF
TGTGCCAGCAGTTCTTACACTGAAGCTTTCTTT
>TRBV12-3/TRBV12-4|NA|TRBJ1-3|many
CASSPTGSGNTIYF
TGTGCCAGCAGTCCCACAGGGTCTGGAAACACCATATATTTT
>TRBV19|TRBD2|TRBJ2-3|NA
CASSPGLAGESTDTQYF
TGTGCCAGTAGCCCGGGACTAGCGGGGGAGAGCACAGATACGCAGTATTTT
>TRBV7-8|NA|TRBJ2-1|NA
CASSSLGPEKQFF
TGTGCCAGCAGCTCCCTAGGGCCGGAAAAGCAGTTCTTC
>TRBV7-9|NA|TRBJ2-1|NA
CASSVTLDNEQFF
TGTGCCAGCAGCGTGACACTAGACAATGAGCAGTTCTTC
>TRBV5-1|TRBD1|TRBJ2-7|NA
CASSFGQGREQYF
TGCGCCAGCAGCTTTGGACAGGGCCGCGAGCAGTACTTC
>TRBV15|TRBD1|TRBJ1-1|NA
CATSRALGQGANTEAFF
TGTGCCACCAGCAGAGCGCTGGGACAGGGGGCGAACACTGAAGCTTTCTTT
>TRBV7-9|NA|TRBJ1-2|NA
CASSLGQIDTF
TGTGCCAGCAGCTTAGGACAGATAGACACCTTC
>TRBV20-1|TRBD1|TRBJ2-7|NA
CSARGQSSYEQYF
TGCAGTGCTAGGGGACAGTCCTCCTACGAGCAGTACTTC
>TRBV9|TRBD2|TRBJ2-1|NA
CASSPGLGVNEQFF
TGTGCCAGCAGCCCGGGACTAGGGGTCAATGAGCAGTTCTTC
>TRBV4-1|NA|TRBJ2-3|many
CASSQMLGDTQYF
TGCGCCAGCAGCCAAATGTTAGGAGATACGCAGTATTTT
>TRBV15|TRBD1|TRBJ2-3|NA
CASSSGTGVSTDTQYF
TGTGCCAGCAGTAGTGGGACAGGAGTTAGCACAGATACGCAGTATTTT
>TRBV7-9|NA|TRBJ1-1|NA
CASSLAGQLNTEAFF
TGTGCCAGCAGCTTGGCCGGACAGCTGAACACTGAAGCTTTCTTT
>TRBV7-2|TRBD1|TRBJ2-1|NA
CASSFRNRGSYNEQFF
TGTGCCAGCAGCTTTCGCAACAGGGGCTCCTACAATGAGCAGTTCTTC
>TRBV6-6|NA|TRBJ2-2|many
CASSTGELFF
TGTGCCAGCAGCACCGGGGAGCTGTTTTTT
>TRBV2|NA|TRBJ2-3|NA
CASNARGSTDTQYF
TGTGCCAGCAATGCGCGGGGAAGCACAGATACGCAGTATTTT
>TRBV5-8|NA|TRBJ1-1|many
CASSLAGVGNTEAFF
TGTGCCAGCAGCTTGGCGGGGGTTGGCAACACTGAAGCTTTCTTT
>TRBV7-9|NA|TRBJ1-1|few
CASSSQLNTEAFF
TGTGCCAGCAGCTCACAGTTGAACACTGAAGCTTTCTTT
>TRBV9|NA|TRBJ2-6|once
CASSSFRGGANVLTF
TGTGCCAGCAGCTCCTTTCGGGGCGGGGCCAACGTCCTGACTTTC
>TRBV20-1|NA|TRBJ1-1|NA
CSARVERANTEAYF
TGTAGTGCTAGAGTGGAAAGGGCGAACACTGAAGCTTACTTT
>TRBV7-2|NA|TRBJ2-7|NA
CASSPVQGYEQYF
TGTGCCAGCAGCCCAGTGCAGGGCTACGAGCAGTACTTC
>TRBV25-1|NA|TRBJ2-7|NA
CASSERGRYEQYF
TGTGCCAGCAGTGAAAGGGGTAGGTACGAGCAGTACTTC
>TRBV5-5|NA|TRBJ1-1|NA
CASSWAGGTEAFF
TGTGCCAGCAGCTGGGCCGGGGGCACTGAAGCTTTCTTT
>TRBV12-3/TRBV12-4|TRBD1|TRBJ2-5|NA
CASSLGTEETQYF
TGCGCCAGCAGTTTGGGGACAGAAGAGACCCAGTACTTC
>TRBV5-5|TRBD1|TRBJ2-5|NA
CASSRGQGKGETQYF
TGTGCCAGCAGCAGGGGACAGGGGAAGGGAGAGACCCAGTACTTC
>TRBV6-5|NA|TRBJ2-7|many
CASSYSTGYEQYF
TGTGCCAGCAGTTACTCGACGGGGTACGAGCAGTACTTC
>TRBV15|TRBD2|TRBJ2-1|NA
CATSRPSGPSSYNEQFF
TGTGCCACCAGCAGACCTAGCGGTCCTAGCTCCTACAATGAGCAGTTCTTC
>TRBV7-8|TRBD2|TRBJ2-1|NA
CANSLARASGRHGNEQFF
TGTGCCAACAGCTTAGCGCGGGCTAGCGGGAGGCACGGGAATGAGCAGTTCTTC
>TRBV7-2|NA|TRBJ2-3|NA
CASSSGAGADTQYF
TGTGCCAGCAGCTCAGGGGCCGGCGCAGATACGCAGTATTTT
>TRBV3-1|TRBD2|TRBJ2-3|NA
CASSPVGGAGDTQYF
TGTGCCAGCAGCCCGGTGGGAGGGGCTGGAGATACGCAGTATTTT
>TRBV19|TRBD1|TRBJ1-6|NA
CASSVQGAVSPLHF
TGTGCCAGTAGTGTACAGGGGGCCGTTTCACCCCTCCACTTT
>TRBV20-1|TRBD2|TRBJ2-7|once
CSARGTSGSHEQYF
TGCAGTGCTAGGGGGACTAGCGGATCCCACGAGCAGTACTTC
>TRBV2|NA|TRBJ1-2|NA
CASSTAAVINYGYTF
TGTGCCAGCAGCACCGCGGCGGTGATCAACTATGGCTACACCTTC
>TRBV9|NA|TRBJ2-6|NA
CASSDSSSGANVLTF
TGTGCCAGCAGTGACTCGAGCTCTGGGGCCAACGTCCTGACTTTC
>TRBV2|NA|TRBJ1-6|NA
CASSVEDTGSPLHF
TGTGCCAGCAGTGTGGAGGACACGGGTTCACCCCTCCACTTT
>TRBV20-1|NA|TRBJ1-1|NA
CSARKVIDTEAFF
TGCAGTGCTAGAAAGGTCATAGACACTGAAGCTTTCTTT
>TRBV5-5|NA|TRBJ1-6|NA
CASSRWGSNSPLHF
TGCGCCAGCAGCCGTTGGGGTAGTAATTCACCCCTCCACTTT
>TRBV7-9|NA|TRBJ2-1|few
CASSFTSGPYSYNEQFF
TGTGCCAGCAGCTTTACCAGCGGGCCATACTCCTACAATGAGCAGTTCTTC
>TRBV7-7|TRBD1|TRBJ2-1|once
CASSLAERTGGFF
TGTGCCAGCAGCTTAGCCGAAAGGACAGGGGGATTCTTC
>TRBV2|NA|TRBJ1-1|NA
CASGGNGVRAFF
TGTGCCAGCGGGGGTAATGGTGTGCGAGCTTTCTTT
>TRBV7-2|NA|TRBJ1-1|NA
CASSLTAAMNTEAFF
TGTGCCAGCAGCTTGACTGCAGCCATGAACACTGAAGCTTTCTTT
>TRBV10-3|NA|TRBJ1-2|NA
CAIGESPPGQVEGYTF
TGTGCCATCGGTGAGTCGCCCCCGGGCCAAGTAGAAGGCTACACCTTC
>TRBV2|TRBD1|TRBJ2-2|NA
CASDRSGTAFPGELFF
TGTGCCAGCGACAGGTCAGGGACAGCCTTCCCAGGGGAGCTGTTTTTT
>TRBV6-2/TRBV6-3|NA|TRBJ1-1|many
CASSQSVNTEAFF
TGTGCCAGCAGTCAATCAGTGAACACTGAAGCTTTCTTT
>TRBV7-6|NA|TRBJ2-5|NA
CASSLVVGETQYF
TGTGCCAGCAGCTTAGTAGTCGGTGAGACCCAGTACTTC
>TRBV5-1|NA|TRBJ1-2|NA
CASSRRGRDEGYTF
TGCGCCAGCAGCCGTCGAGGACGGGATGAGGGCTACACCTTC
>TRBV9|NA|TRBJ2-7|NA
CASSVGGGHSPYEQYF
TGTGCCAGCAGCGTAGGTGGGGGACACTCTCCCTACGAGCAGTACTTC
>TRBV11-2|NA|TRBJ1-4|NA
CASSPKVADTNEKLFF
TGTGCCAGCAGCCCGAAAGTGGCAGATACTAATGAAAAACTGTTTTTT
>TRBV27|NA|TRBJ1-1|NA
CASRRGYTEAFF
TGTGCCAGCCGCCGGGGGTACACTGAAGCTTTCTTT
>TRBV25-1|NA|TRBJ1-2|NA
CASSESVSAGYTF
TGTGCCAGCAGTGAATCGGTTTCGGCTGGCTACACCTTC
>TRBV11-2|TRBD2|TRBJ2-7|NA
CASRSSGTSGSYEQYF
TGTGCCAGCAGGTCGTCCGGGACTAGCGGGAGCTACGAGCAGTACTTC